Below, 29 T cell receptor beta chains from the same sample are listed, as sequenced in a study of monozygotic twins with inflammatory bowel disease. TCRdb reprocessed the 5' RACE reads and stores each CDR3 protein as one record, lacking DNA. Its clone listing holds about 160,000 distinct CDR3 sequences. Sequencing input: blood. Receptors originate from a human donor with ulcerative colitis or Crohn's disease, or a healthy co-twin of an affected twin (not recorded which).

This chain connects TRBV7-3 to TRBJ1-6; the D gene TCRdb calls, TRBD1, cannot be checked with no DNA. This CDR3 region has 15 residues. CDR1 and CDR2 from the germline V gene are SGHTA and FQGTGA. The CDR3 here is CASSFTTGSNSPLHF.

The rearrangement links TRBV28 to TRBJ2-7; TCRdb names TRBD1, which stays unverified in the absence of DNA. The germline V gene encodes CDR1 MDHEN and CDR2 SYDVKM. This CDR3 contains 16 residues. CDR3 protein: CASSTQTGRDLYEQYF. Using reference TRBV28 and TRBJ2-7 for the parts outside the CDR3, the full variable domain is DVKVTQSSRYLVKRTGEKVFLECVQDMDHENMFWYRQDPGLGLRLIYFSYDVKMKEKGDIPEGYSVSREKKERFSLILESASTNQTSMYLCASSTQTGRDLYEQYFGPGTRLTVT.

J is TRBJ2-3 and V is TRBV10-3; with no DNA, the TCRdb D assignment of TRBD2 cannot be verified. Germline V gives CDR1 ENHRY, CDR2 SYGVKD. The CDR3 sequence is 14 residues long. The CDR3: CAISLAGVTDTQYF.

The chain uses TRBV27 and TRBJ2-7; TCRdb lists TRBD1, though no DNA is available to test this call. The germline CDR1 and CDR2 sequences are MNHEY and SMNVEV (reference sequence). There are 14 residues in the CDR3. CDR3 sequence reads: CASRLTGPTYEQYF.

The J gene is TRBJ2-5, the V gene TRBV6-1; the TCRdb call, TRBD2, lacks DNA for checking. This CDR3 spans 15 amino acids. CDR1 and CDR2 from the germline V gene are MNHNS and SASEGT. Here the CDR3 reads CASRPSGRVQETQYF.

The V and J genes are TRBV9 and TRBJ2-3. The V gene's germline CDR1 is SGDLS and CDR2 YYNGEE. The length of the CDR3 is 15 residues. This CDR3 reads CASSVAGAGADTQYF.

The chain joins TRBV7-6 to TRBJ2-7; the D call of TRBD1 rests on TCRdb alone, since no DNA is present to check it. The CDR3 runs to 13 residues. Germline CDR1 reads SGHVS; CDR2 reads FNYEAQ. The CDR3 loop reads CASSGSRPYEQYF.

This chain connects TRBV7-3 to TRBJ2-7; TCRdb calls TRBD2, which cannot be checked without DNA. CDR3 size: 12 residues. The germline CDR1 and CDR2 sequences are SGHTA and FQGTGA. The CDR3 loop is CASRLAGGLSDF. Full variable domain (outside the CDR3, taken from reference TRBV7-3 and TRBJ2-7): GAGVSQTPSNKVTEKGKYVELRCDPISGHTALYWYRQSLGQGPEFLIYFQGTGAADDSGLPNDRFFAVRPEGSVSTLKIQRTERGDSAVYLCASRLAGGLSDFGPGTRLTVT.

The chain uses TRBV10-3 and TRBJ2-6. The CDR3 extends over 15 amino acids. Germline V gene lookup returns CDR1 ENHRY and CDR2 SYGVKD. The CDR3 protein is CAITSTDPGANVLTF.

This sequence joins TRBV3-1 and TRBJ2-7; TCRdb outputs TRBD2, but without DNA this stays unchecked. Germline V gene sequence: CDR1 LGHDT, CDR2 YNNKEL (reference sequence). The CDR3 totals 19 residues. CDR3 sequence: CASSQERTSGRVGSYEQYF.

The chain employs TRBV5-1 and TRBJ1-1; no DNA is available, so the TRBD1 call from TCRdb remains unchecked. Germline V gene lookup returns CDR1 SGHRS and CDR2 YFSETQ. This CDR3 has 15 residues. This CDR3 is CASSPDRVGNTEAFF.

The CDR3 sequence is CSVPETAGGFF. This chain connects TRBV20-1 to TRBJ2-1; with no DNA, the TCRdb D assignment of TRBD1 cannot be verified. Germline assignment: CDR1 DFQATT and CDR2 SNEGSKA (reference sequence). This CDR3 is 11 amino acids long.

V is TRBV5-1 and J is TRBJ2-5; TCRdb's D gene call, TRBD2, goes unchecked for lack of DNA. Per the germline V gene, CDR1 is SGHRS and CDR2 is YFSETQ. The CDR3 totals 16 residues. The CDR3 sequence is CASSPGIAGEQETQYF.

This chain uses TRBV5-1 with TRBJ2-7; there is no DNA to check the TCRdb D call of TRBD2. The CDR3 is made up of 15 amino acids. Germline loops: CDR1 SGHRS, CDR2 YFSETQ. CDR3 in amino acids: CASSPRGGGTYEQYF. Complete variable domain (other parts from reference TRBV5-1 and TRBJ2-7): KAGVTQTPRYLIKTRGQQVTLSCSPISGHRSVSWYQQTPGQGLQFLFEYFSETQRNKGNFPGRFSGRQFSNSRSEMNVSTLELGDSALYLCASSPRGGGTYEQYFGPGTRLTVT.

This chain joins TRBV24-1 and TRBJ2-3; TCRdb lists TRBD2, though no DNA is available to test this call. Germline CDR1 is KGHDR and CDR2 is SFDVKD. This CDR3 has 17 residues. The CDR3: CATSDITSGSAADTQYF.

The V gene is TRBV24-1, the J gene TRBJ1-2; the TRBD1 assignment by TCRdb is unverifiable without DNA. This CDR3 spans 14 amino acids. CDR1 KGHDR and CDR2 SFDVKD come from the germline V gene. This CDR3 reads CATSDTGTRQGYTF.

The chain recombines TRBV5-1 with TRBJ2-5; the TCRdb D gene call, TRBD2, has no DNA to confirm it. Germline V lookup: CDR1 SGHRS, CDR2 YFSETQ. CDR3 length: 18 amino acids. Here the CDR3 reads CASSPGLAGVGVRETQYF.

The chain recombines TRBV6-1 with TRBJ2-5; TCRdb reports TRBD2, a call that lacks DNA to check it against. CDR3 size: 16 residues. CDR1 is MNHNS, CDR2 SASEGT, per germline. CDR3 sequence reads: CASSLFGRGSKETQYF.

The chain uses TRBV27 and TRBJ2-2. In germline, CDR1 is MNHEY, CDR2 SMNVEV (reference sequence). CDR3 length: 17 residues. This chain's CDR3 is CASSTITLGSSTGELFF.

The chain carries TRBV14 and TRBJ1-3; TCRdb names TRBD1, which stays unverified in the absence of DNA. This CDR3 comprises 17 residues. Looked up from germline, CDR1 is SGHDN and CDR2 is FVKESK. The CDR3 sequence is CASSQGERTSGGNTIYF.

This rearrangement joins TRBV5-1 to TRBJ1-1. This CDR3 has 14 amino acids. CDR1 is SGHRS, CDR2 YFSETQ, per germline. This CDR3 is CASSLVQLNTEAFF. Supplemented by reference TRBV5-1 and TRBJ1-1, the full variable domain reads KAGVTQTPRYLIKTRGQQVTLSCSPISGHRSVSWYQQTPGQGLQFLFEYFSETQRNKGNFPGRFSGRQFSNSRSEMNVSTLELGDSALYLCASSLVQLNTEAFFGQGTRLTVV.

J is TRBJ2-7 and V is TRBV3-1; as DNA is missing, the TRBD2 call by TCRdb cannot be tested. The CDR3 sequence is 15 residues long. Germline CDR1 reads LGHDT; CDR2 reads YNNKEL (reference sequence). The CDR3: CASGRSRGSPYEQYF.

V is TRBV3-1 and J is TRBJ1-2; lacking DNA, the TRBD1 call made by TCRdb goes unchecked. CDR1 and CDR2 (germline): LGHDT, YNNKEL (reference sequence). The CDR3 is 11 amino acids. CDR3 sequence: CASSQGAGTHF.

The chain uses TRBV5-1 and TRBJ2-2; TCRdb's D call, TRBD1, is unchecked because there is no DNA. The CDR3 sequence is 14 residues long. Germline V gene data show CDR1 as SGHRS and CDR2 as YFSETQ. The CDR3 spells CASSVQGNTGELFF.

V gene TRBV7-2 combines with J gene TRBJ2-5; TCRdb outputs TRBD1, but without DNA this stays unchecked. Germline CDR1 reads SGHTA; CDR2 reads FQGNSA. This CDR3 is 16 amino acids long. CDR3 amino acids: CASSLVPGARGETQYF.

The genes are TRBV7-2 and TRBJ2-1. The germline gives CDR1 SGHTA, CDR2 FQGNSA. The CDR3 loop spans 14 amino acids. CDR3 region: CASSIAGTYNEQFF.

The chain joins TRBV5-4 to TRBJ1-2. The CDR3 covers 13 residues. Per germline, CDR1 SGHNT and CDR2 YYREEE (reference sequence). CDR3 protein: CASSLPENYGYTF.

The genes are TRBV7-2 and TRBJ2-7. The CDR3 is 15 amino acids. CDR1 is SGHTA, CDR2 FQGNSA, per germline. CDR3 residues: CASSSLLGRAYEQYF.

The V and J genes are TRBV4-2 and TRBJ2-1; TCRdb picks TRBD2, but there is no DNA to check that call. In germline, CDR1 is LGHNA, CDR2 YNFKEQ. The CDR3 contains 14 residues. The CDR3 reads CASSQDGTSNEQFF.